Listed below are T cell receptor beta chains from one sample, sequenced in a study of blood T cell repertoires in COVID-19. Sequencing was performed with immunoSEQ multiplex PCR; in TCRdb, only in-frame clones are kept and a portion is missing. This table has roughly 59,000 clones, 70% to 85% appearing once. The sample was peripheral blood. The receptors here all came from a human donor in a cohort sampled during active COVID-19. CDR3s include the opening cysteine and the closing phenylalanine or tryptophan. Each record gives: clone size, J gene, D gene, V gene, CDR3 protein, CDR3 DNA. A D gene is named only where the DNA matches it firmly. The size field is filled for only some rows; it gives once, few, many or a size class.

NA TRBJ2-4 NA TRBV4-1 CASSLDADIQYF TGCGCCAGCAGCCTCGATGCGGACATTCAGTACTTC
NA TRBJ2-2 TRBD2 TRBV18 CASSPERFGTSWNTGELFF TGTGCCAGCTCACCTGAGCGATTCGGGACTAGCTGGAACACCGGGGAGCTGTTTTTT
NA TRBJ1-3 NA TRBV3-1/TRBV3-2 CASGPGSASTIYF TGTGCCAGCGGGCCCGGTAGTGCGAGCACCATATATTTT
NA TRBJ2-5 TRBD1 TRBV5-1 CASSYPGTGEETQYF TGCGCCAGCAGCTACCCCGGGACAGGGGAAGAGACCCAGTACTTC
few TRBJ1-5 NA TRBV19 CASSDRGRPQHF TGTGCCAGTAGTGATCGGGGGAGGCCCCAGCATTTT
medium-sized TRBJ2-7 NA TRBV3-1/TRBV3-2 CASSQFGGAQPYEQYF TGTGCCAGCAGCCAATTTGGGGGGGCCCAGCCCTACGAGCAGTACTTC
once TRBJ2-2 NA TRBV6-4 CASSDSPGTGELFF TGTGCCAGCAGTGACTCGCCCGGGACCGGGGAGCTGTTTTTT
NA TRBJ2-3 NA TRBV10-3 CATAGRGEVTDTQYF TGTGCCACCGCCGGGCGGGGAGAGGTGACAGATACGCAGTATTTT
few TRBJ1-5 NA TRBV6-2/TRBV6-3 CASSYGGTAQPQHF TGTGCCAGCAGTTACGGGGGCACGGCGCAGCCCCAGCATTTT
once TRBJ2-7 NA TRBV24-1 CATSDLGHYEQYF TGTGCCACCAGTGACCTAGGCCACTACGAGCAGTACTTC
NA TRBJ1-1 NA TRBV4-2 CASSQNQDGTEAFF TGTGCCAGCAGCCAAAACCAGGATGGGACTGAAGCTTTCTTT
NA TRBJ1-5 NA TRBV19 CASSIETTVHQPQHF TGTGCCAGTAGTATAGAAACGACAGTCCATCAGCCCCAGCATTTT
once TRBJ2-5 TRBD2 TRBV28 CASGGLAGDRGETQYF TGTGCCAGCGGGGGACTAGCGGGAGACCGAGGAGAGACCCAGTACTTC
NA TRBJ2-7 TRBD2 TRBV18 CASSPRGTSGKEQYF TGTGCCAGCTCACCACGAGGGACTAGCGGGAAGGAGCAGTACTTC
NA TRBJ2-7 NA TRBV5-1 CASSSGLGTYEQYF TGCGCCAGCAGCTCGGGTCTTGGAACCTACGAGCAGTACTTC
NA TRBJ2-4 NA TRBV7-8 CASSLGGAGNNIQYF TGTGCCAGCAGCTTAGGGGGAGCGGGTAATAACATTCAGTACTTC
NA TRBJ2-5 NA TRBV4-2 CASSQEDMETQYF TGTGCCAGCAGCCAAGAAGACATGGAGACCCAGTACTTC
NA TRBJ2-5 TRBD2 TRBV28 CASSPHTLWREIRGTQYF TGTGCCAGCAGTCCACACACCCTTTGGCGGGAGATTAGGGGGACCCAGTACTTC
NA TRBJ1-5 NA TRBV28 CASSSRADYSNQPQHF TGTGCCAGCAGTTCCCGGGCCGACTATAGCAATCAGCCCCAGCATTTT
NA TRBJ2-7 NA TRBV6-6 CASSYSQGSHEQYF TGTGCCAGCAGTTACTCCCAGGGTTCCCACGAGCAGTACTTC
NA TRBJ1-2 NA TRBV27 CASSTRRTTANYGYTF TGTGCCAGCAGTACCCGACGGACTACCGCTAACTATGGCTACACCTTC
NA TRBJ1-2 NA TRBV25-1 CASSGADTYYGYTF TGTGCCAGCAGTGGAGCAGACACCTACTATGGCTACACCTTC
few TRBJ2-2 TRBD2 TRBV28 CASSPGTSGTTGELFF TGTGCCAGCAGCCCCGGGACTAGCGGGACGACCGGGGAGCTGTTTTTT
once TRBJ1-4 NA TRBV7-9 CASSLTARGTNEKLFF TGTGCCAGCAGCTTAACAGCCAGGGGAACTAATGAAAAACTGTTTTTT
NA TRBJ2-7 TRBD2 TRBV13 CASSFFGLASLTGYEQYF TGTGCCAGCAGCTTTTTCGGACTAGCCTCCTTGACGGGCTACGAGCAGTACTTC
NA TRBJ1-5 NA TRBV4-3 CASSQDLWGRGNSNQPQHF TGCGCCAGCAGCCAAGATCTGTGGGGGAGGGGGAATAGCAATCAGCCCCAGCATTTT
NA TRBJ2-7 TRBD1 TRBV6-2/TRBV6-3 CASSRDRPIYEQYF TGTGCCAGCAGTCGGGACAGGCCAATCTACGAGCAGTACTTC
few TRBJ2-3 TRBD2 TRBV5-4 CASSLEGASGYTDTQYF TGTGCCAGCAGCTTGGAGGGTGCTAGCGGGTACACAGATACGCAGTATTTT
NA TRBJ1-1 TRBD1 TRBV5-1 CASSVTGGLTEAFF TGCGCCAGCAGCGTGACAGGGGGTCTCACTGAAGCTTTCTTT
NA TRBJ2-4 TRBD2 TRBV7-2 CASSGAGTPGGGKNIQYF TGTGCCAGCAGCGGAGCTGGGACTCCGGGAGGAGGCAAAAACATTCAGTACTTC
NA TRBJ2-7 TRBD1 TRBV27 CASSGTAPTEQYF TGTGCCAGCAGCGGGACAGCTCCTACGGAGCAGTACTTC
few TRBJ2-7 NA TRBV18 CASSPPSQGYEQYF TGTGCCAGCTCACCCCCATCACAGGGCTACGAGCAGTACTTC
few TRBJ1-5 TRBD1 TRBV2 CASTATRGQIRQPQHF TGTGCCAGCACCGCAACCAGGGGGCAAATTCGTCAGCCCCAGCATTTT
once TRBJ2-1 TRBD2 TRBV6-4 CASSASGKNEQFF TGTGCCAGCAGTGCTAGCGGGAAGAATGAGCAGTTCTTC
NA TRBJ2-2 NA TRBV7-7 CASSPPGGTGELFF TGTGCTAGCAGCCCCCCCGGCGGTACCGGGGAGCTGTTTTTT
NA TRBJ2-1 NA TRBV21-1 CASPPPGALRTSGRHEQFF TGTGCCAGCCCCCCCCCAGGGGCCCTCAGGACTAGCGGGAGACATGAGCAGTTCTTC
NA TRBJ2-3 NA TRBV30 CAWRFKSTDTQYF TGTGCCTGGAGATTCAAAAGCACAGATACGCAGTATTTT
NA TRBJ2-1 NA TRBV18 CASSPTRQYEQFF TGTGCCAGCTCACCAACACGTCAGTATGAGCAGTTCTTC
NA TRBJ1-1 NA TRBV10-1 CASSERAGDAFF TGCGCCAGCAGTGAAAGGGCAGGGGACGCTTTCTTT
NA TRBJ1-2 NA TRBV7-2 CASSRTGLYGYTF TGTGCCAGCAGCCGAACAGGGCTCTATGGCTACACCTTC
NA TRBJ2-5 TRBD2 TRBV18 CASSPLNARGGSQETQYF TGTGCCAGCTCACCACTCAACGCACGGGGGGGCAGTCAAGAGACCCAGTACTTC